The subject of this entry is one TCR beta chain. After removal of 6 bases from V and 3 bases from J, the junction contained 5 bases not matched to a gene. This CDR3 spans 14 amino acids. Germline CDR1 reads ENHRY; CDR2 reads SYGVKD. This specimen comes from a study of blood T cell repertoires in COVID-19. Sequencing used immunoSEQ multiplex PCR; TCRdb keeps in-frame clones, though not all of them. Here the sample spans some 70,000 clones, about 90% being singletons. Sequencing was done on a sample of peripheral blood. This clonotype was sampled from a human donor in a cohort sampled during active COVID-19. The rearrangement joins TRBV10-3 to TRBJ2-1, with 7 positions matching TRBD2. CDR3 DNA sequence: TGTGCCATCAGCGGGGGGACGGGCTACAATGAGCAGTTCTTC. Protein: CAISGGTGYNEQFF.